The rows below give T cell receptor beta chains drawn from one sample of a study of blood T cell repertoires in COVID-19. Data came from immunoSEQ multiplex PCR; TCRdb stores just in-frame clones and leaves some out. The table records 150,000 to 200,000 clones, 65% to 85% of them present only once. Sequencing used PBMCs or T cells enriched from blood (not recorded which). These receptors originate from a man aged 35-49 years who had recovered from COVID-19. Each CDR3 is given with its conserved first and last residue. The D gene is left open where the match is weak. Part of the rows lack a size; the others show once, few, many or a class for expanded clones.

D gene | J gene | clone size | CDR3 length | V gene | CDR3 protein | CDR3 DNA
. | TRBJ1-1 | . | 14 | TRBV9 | CASSVGPGRAEAFF | TGTGCCAGCAGCGTAGGGCCAGGGAGGGCTGAAGCTTTCTTT
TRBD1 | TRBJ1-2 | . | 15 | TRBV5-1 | CASSLGGQGSQGYTF | TGCGCCAGCAGCTTGGGGGGACAGGGGTCTCAGGGCTACACCTTC
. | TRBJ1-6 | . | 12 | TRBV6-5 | CASRDRDSPLHF | TGTGCCAGCAGGGACAGAGATTCACCCCTCCACTTT
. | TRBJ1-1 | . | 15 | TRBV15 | CATSRVGQSGVGAFF | TGTGCCACCAGCAGGGTGGGGCAGTCGGGGGTGGGTGCTTTCTTT
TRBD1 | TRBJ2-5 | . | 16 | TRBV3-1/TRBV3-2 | CASSQGQGARGETQYF | TGTGCCAGCAGCCAAGGACAGGGGGCGAGGGGAGAGACCCAGTACTTC
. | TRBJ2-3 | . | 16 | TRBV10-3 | CAISRYNGIRGDTQYF | TGTGCCATCAGTAGATATAACGGCATCAGGGGAGATACGCAGTATTTT
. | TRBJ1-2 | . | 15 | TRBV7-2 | CASSQPQGPNYGYTF | TGTGCCAGCAGCCAGCCACAGGGCCCTAACTATGGCTACACCTTC
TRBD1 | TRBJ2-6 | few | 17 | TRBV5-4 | CASSLGRGLSGANVLTF | TGTGCCAGCAGCTTGGGCAGGGGGCTGTCGGGGGCCAACGTCCTGACTTTC
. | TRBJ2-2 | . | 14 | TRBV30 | CAWNKGANTGELFF | TGTGCCTGGAACAAAGGGGCGAACACCGGGGAGCTGTTTTTT
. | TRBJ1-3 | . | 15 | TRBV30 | CAWSVGGSSGNTIYF | TGTGCCTGGAGTGTTGGAGGCAGCTCTGGAAACACCATATATTTT
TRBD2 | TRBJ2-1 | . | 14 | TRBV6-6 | CASRGGDSYNEQFF | TGTGCCAGCCGGGGGGGGGATTCCTACAATGAGCAGTTCTTC
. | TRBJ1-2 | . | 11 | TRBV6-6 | CAIMSFDGYTF | TGTGCCATCATGAGCTTCGATGGCTACACCTTC
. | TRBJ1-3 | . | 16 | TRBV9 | CASSVALQGSGNTIYF | TGTGCCAGCAGCGTAGCTCTGCAGGGCTCTGGAAACACCATATATTTT
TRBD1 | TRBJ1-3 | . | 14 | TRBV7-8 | CASSPRDSLNTIYF | TGTGCCAGCAGCCCTCGGGACAGCTTAAACACCATATATTTT
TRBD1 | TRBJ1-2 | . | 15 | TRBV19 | CASSIDPVTGGGYTF | TGTGCCAGTAGTATAGATCCGGTGACAGGGGGCGGCTACACCTTC
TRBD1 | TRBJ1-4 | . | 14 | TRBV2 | CASTGGQGLEKLFF | TGTGCCAGCACGGGGGGACAGGGCCTAGAAAAACTGTTTTTT
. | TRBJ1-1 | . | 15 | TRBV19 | CASRVSPGGLVEAFF | TGTGCCAGTAGGGTTTCCCCGGGGGGCTTGGTTGAAGCTTTCTTT
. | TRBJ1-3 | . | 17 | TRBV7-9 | CASSHSNGGFSGNTIYF | TGTGCCAGCAGCCATTCCAACGGTGGTTTCTCTGGAAACACCATATATTTT
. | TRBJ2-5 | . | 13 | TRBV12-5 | CASGPDTQETQYF | TGTGCTAGTGGCCCGGACACCCAAGAGACCCAGTACTTC
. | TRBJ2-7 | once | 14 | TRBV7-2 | CASSSYLSSYEQYF | TGTGCCAGCAGCTCCTACCTGAGCTCCTACGAGCAGTACTTC
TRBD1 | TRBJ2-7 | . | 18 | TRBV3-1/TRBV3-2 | CASSLDPRDRRASYEQYF | TGTGCCAGCAGCCTTGATCCGAGGGACAGGAGAGCCTCCTACGAGCAGTACTTC
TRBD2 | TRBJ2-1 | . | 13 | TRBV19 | CASIAGGRDEQFF | TGTGCCAGTATAGCGGGGGGGAGGGATGAGCAGTTCTTC
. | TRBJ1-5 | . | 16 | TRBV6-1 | CASSEKSLEGTQPQHF | TGTGCCAGCAGTGAAAAGTCCCTTGAGGGAACCCAGCCCCAGCATTTT